The clone carrying this TCR beta chain came up a few times. This CDR3 has 13 residues. The junction had 1 base not matched to a gene; V was cut back by 3 bases and J by 4 bases. Per germline, CDR1 KGHSH and CDR2 LQKENI. The data derive from a study of shared clonotypes between healthy human individuals. Around 32,000 T cell genomes, or approximately 190 ng DNA, went into the sorted-subset replicate PCRs. Data came from immunoSEQ multiplex PCR; TCRdb stores just in-frame clones and leaves some out. This sample has 850,000 to 1,100,000 clones, with 70% to 80% found just once. This sequence joins TRBV18 and TRBJ1-1; 8 bases agree with TRBD1. The sequencing sample was made of memory CD4+ T cells from PBMCs. Subset given: CD45RA-negative fraction. The receptor's source is a man aged 18 to 35 in good health. Some clones in this sample may be carry-over from other donors' samples. Here the CDR3 reads CASSPRGRTEAFF. For the CDR3, the DNA is TGTGCCAGCTCACCCAGGGGGCGCACTGAAGCTTTCTTT.